The 21 T cell receptor beta chains given below trace back to one sample, sequenced in a study of T cell clonality in common variable immunodeficiency. Repertoires were generated with immunoSEQ multiplex PCR, while TCRdb's copy carries only in-frame clones and drops some. The sample shows about 43,000 clones, none of them appearing just once. Material for sequencing was peripheral blood mononuclear cells. The receptors stem from a person between 18 and 69 years old in good health.

The sample holds many counts of this clone. The read ends 3 residues early relative to the CDR3; the germline J gene fills the gap. The J gene is TRBJ2-2, the V gene TRBV6-2 or TRBV6-3, with TRBD1 matching over 7 bases. This CDR3 is built from 15 residues. Germline CDR1 is MNHEY and CDR2 is SVGEGT. V shed 6 bases and J 0 bases; nucleotides not matched to a gene: 4. CDR3 amino acids: CASRVGTANTGELFF. CDR3 DNA (partial): TGTGCCAGCAGGGTTGGGACAGCGAACACCGGGGAG.

The sample holds a few counts of this clone. The CDR3 loop is CASSESLRGGTGELFF. The CDR3 bases that were read are TGCGCCAGCAGTGAGAGTCTGCGGGGGGGCACCGGGGAG. The rearrangement joins TRBV10-2 to TRBJ2-2; 9 nucleotides match TRBD2. The read gets to within 3 residues of the CDR3 end, and the germline J gene fills in the rest. With V trimmed by 2 bases and J by 4 bases, 5 bases remained unmatched. The germline gives CDR1 WSHSY, CDR2 SAAADI. The CDR3 spans 16 residues.

This clone has ten or more counts. With the read ending 3 residues before the CDR3 end, the germline J gene is used to fill in that end. V gene TRBV5-1 combines with J gene TRBJ1-2; weak D call: TRBD1 (5 bases). CDR1 and CDR2 (germline): SGHRS, YFSETQ. The CDR3 consists of 13 residues. The CDR3 DNA, read in part, is TGCGCCAGCAGCCCTGGGGGGGAAGAGACC. Residues: CASSPGGEET. The full-length CDR3 reads as CASSPGGEETYTF.

This clone has a count of ten or more. The read is 3 residues too short to cover the CDR3 end, so that end is filled in from the germline J gene. This sequence joins TRBV19 and TRBJ2-5; TRBD2 matches 7 bases. V lost 7 bases and J lost 1; bases outside the gene matches: 9. CDR1 LNHDA and CDR2 SQIVND come from the germline V gene (reference sequence). The CDR3 length is 15 residues. The DNA read from the CDR3 is TGTGCCAGTAAATTAGGGCTAGCGGCCCAAGAGACC. It encodes CASKLGLAAQET. The entire CDR3 protein is CASKLGLAAQETQYF.

This clone was recorded at least ten times. The read stops 3 residues short of the end of the CDR3; the missing end is completed from the germline J gene. This rearrangement joins TRBV5-4 to TRBJ2-3, with TRBD2 matching over 8 bases. The CDR3 runs 16 residues. Germline V lookup: CDR1 SGHNT, CDR2 YYREEE (reference sequence). With V trimmed by 2 bases and J by 0 bases, 5 bases remained unmatched. This CDR3 reads CASSFGRGGSTDTQYF. The CDR3 DNA, read in part, is TGTGCCAGCAGCTTCGGTCGGGGGGGTAGCACAGATACG.

This clone was recorded at least ten times. Coverage ceases 3 residues before the CDR3 finishes, and the germline J gene fills in the end. The J gene is TRBJ1-3, the V gene TRBV30; 7 nucleotides agree with TRBD1. The CDR3 is made up of 13 amino acids. Trimming removed 1 base from V and 6 bases from J; junction bases left unmatched: 3. The V gene's germline CDR1 is GTSNPN and CDR2 SVGIG (reference sequence). CDR3 DNA, as far as it was read: TGTGCCTGGAGTGCCGGGACAGCAAACACC. This gives the protein CAWSAGTANT. The complete CDR3 reads CAWSAGTANTIYF.

On this clone: With the read ending 3 residues before the CDR3 end, the germline J gene is used to fill in that end. The V call is TRBV7-9, the J call TRBJ1-6, with no clear D. Trimming removed 1 base from V and 4 bases from J, with 5 bases in between. This CDR3 has 14 amino acids. Germline V gene lookup returns CDR1 SEHNR and CDR2 FQNEAQ (reference sequence). CDR3 bases read: TGTGCCAGCAGCTTAGGAACATATAATTCACCC. Its translation: CASSLGTYNSP. The full CDR3 is CASSLGTYNSPLHF.

This clone was counted ten times or more. The sequence runs out 3 residues before the end of the CDR3; the remainder is reconstructed from the germline J gene. The chain recombines TRBV12-3 or TRBV12-4 with TRBJ2-7; D is unclear. The CDR3 sequence is 13 residues long. V lost 4 bases, J lost 3 bases, and 10 bases lay in between. The CDR3 spells CASSSQRNYEQYF. The covered CDR3 bases are TGTGCCAGCAGTTCCCAGCGTAACTACGAG.

This clone has only a few counts. The read comes to an end 3 residues before the CDR3 does, leaving the germline J gene to fill in the end. The chain recombines TRBV20-1 with TRBJ2-3, with D perhaps matching TRBD2 (7 bases). Germline V lookup: CDR1 DFQATT, CDR2 SNEGSKA (reference sequence). The CDR3 extends over 16 amino acids. Between the trimmed V and J ends, which lost 3 bases and 5 bases, there was a span of 21 bases. CDR3 bases read: TGCAGTGCTAGCTCTATGTCGGGGGGCGCAGGAGATACG. This sequence encodes CSASSMSGGAGDT. The CDR3 in full is CSASSMSGGAGDTQYF.

This clone was counted many times. The sequenced part of the CDR3 DNA is TGCAGTGCTAGAGCAGATGAGGGCGGGGAG. It encodes CSARADEGGE. The entire CDR3 reads CSARADEGGELFF. This sequence joins TRBV20-1 and TRBJ2-2; perhaps TRBD2 as D (5 bases). The observed sequence ends 3 residues before the CDR3 terminus, with the missing tail filled in from the germline J gene. CDR3 length: 13 residues. The germline gives CDR1 DFQATT, CDR2 SNEGSKA (reference sequence). V was clipped by 1 base and J by 7 bases, with 10 bases between them.

This clone was seen only a few times. With the read ending 3 residues before the CDR3 end, the germline J gene is used to fill in that end. The rearrangement joins TRBV27 to TRBJ2-7; TRBD1 matches 10 bases. The CDR3 covers 16 residues. Per the germline V gene, CDR1 is MNHEY and CDR2 is SMNVEV (reference sequence). V shed 5 bases, J shed 1 base, and the junction held 8 bases outside the gene matches. CDR3 DNA, as far as it was read: TGTGCCAGCAGTCCCCCTCCGGGACAGGGGTCCTACGAG. Its protein product is CASSPPPGQGSYE. The full CDR3 protein reads CASSPPPGQGSYEQYF.

The table lists this clone with many counts. The observed sequence ends 3 residues before the CDR3 terminus, with the missing tail filled in from the germline J gene. The chain joins TRBV5-1 to TRBJ1-2, with a weak D call TRBD1 (5 bases). CDR3 length: 13 amino acids. Germline V CDR1 and CDR2: SGHRS, YFSETQ. This CDR3 reads CASSLGQSWGYTF. The sequenced part of the CDR3 DNA is TGCGCCAGCAGCTTGGGACAGTCTTGGGGC.

This clone was counted at least ten times. Read data end 3 residues before the CDR3 end; the end is taken from the germline J gene. The chain uses TRBV6-1 and TRBJ1-2; 8 bases are shared with TRBD1. With 4 bases clipped from V and 4 bases from J, the junction kept 11 bases outside the gene matches. The CDR3 contains 16 residues. Germline assignment: CDR1 MNHNS and CDR2 SASEGT. The CDR3 protein is CASSARQGTGSYGYTF. The CDR3 bases that were read are TGTGCCAGCAGTGCCAGACAGGGGACGGGGAGCTATGGC.

Within the sample, this clone is medium-sized. The read ends 3 residues before the CDR3 terminus; that terminus is restored from the germline J gene. The rearrangement links TRBV13 to TRBJ2-6, with 7 bases matching TRBD1. The CDR3 sequence is 20 residues long. The V segment lost 5 bases and the J segment 0 bases; nucleotides outside the gene matches: 16. The germline CDR1 and CDR2 sequences are PRHDT and FYEKMQ (reference sequence). CDR3 DNA (partial): TGTGCCAGCAGCGTCACTAAAAGGGGGCTCTCCCGCTCTGGGGCCAACGTC. It translates to CASSVTKRGLSRSGANV. The CDR3 as a whole reads CASSVTKRGLSRSGANVLTF.

In this sample, this clone turned up many times. The CDR3 is cut off 3 residues early in the read; its end comes from the germline J gene. This chain connects TRBV6-2 or TRBV6-3 to TRBJ2-5; perhaps TRBD2 as D (7 bases). CDR3 length: 13 residues. Germline CDR1 MNHEY, CDR2 SVGEGT. Trimming removed 8 bases from V and 5 bases from J, with 15 bases in between. CDR3 loop: CASGGGFEETQYF. CDR3 DNA, as far as it was read: TGTGCCAGCGGCGGGGGCTTCGAGGAGACC.

This clone was counted many times. From the germline J gene comes the end of the CDR3, since the read stops 3 residues before it. This chain joins TRBV28 and TRBJ2-7; D is unresolved. The CDR3 runs to 16 residues. CDR1 and CDR2 (germline): MDHEN, SYDVKM. V was shortened by 4 bases and J by 2 bases, with 18 bases between the two germline ends. CDR3 DNA, as far as it was read: TGTGCCAGCAGTTCACCCCACGTGGCATCTCCCTACGAG. It translates to CASSSPHVASPYE. The whole CDR3 protein reads CASSSPHVASPYEQYF.

This clone was observed many times. Read data end 3 residues before the CDR3 end; the end is taken from the germline J gene. V and J are TRBV19 and TRBJ2-1; tentative D call: TRBD2 (5 bases). Trimming left V 4 bases short and J 8 bases short, with 18 bases between. The CDR3 has 15 residues. Germline V lookup: CDR1 LNHDA, CDR2 SQIVND (reference sequence). The chain's CDR3 is CASSTAVGVGDEQFF. The part of the CDR3 DNA that was read is TGTGCCAGTAGTACAGCGGTTGGGGTCGGGGATGAG. Filled out from reference TRBV19 and TRBJ2-1, the complete variable domain reads DGGITQSPKYLFRKEGQNVTLSCEQNLNHDAMYWYRQDPGQGLRLIYYSQIVNDFQKGDIAEGYSVSREKKESFPLTVTSAQKNPTAFYLCASSTAVGVGDEQFFGPGTRLTVL.

This clone came up many times. The DNA read from the CDR3 is TGTGCCAGCAGCCCCCACTATAGCGGGAGGGCCGGTACAGATACG. Residues: CASSPHYSGRAGTDT. The CDR3 reads in full as CASSPHYSGRAGTDTQYF. The chain employs TRBV7-3 and TRBJ2-3, with 11 bases matching TRBD2. Read coverage stops 3 residues before the CDR3 terminus; the germline J gene supplies the remainder. This CDR3 has 18 residues. Germline loops: CDR1 SGHTA, CDR2 FQGTGA. J was trimmed by 3 bases and V by 5 bases; bases with no gene match: 13.

This clone was seen ten or more times. The observed sequence ends 3 residues before the CDR3 terminus, with the missing tail filled in from the germline J gene. This chain uses TRBV29-1 with TRBJ1-3, with a weak D call TRBD1 (5 bases). V lost 5 bases and J 2 bases, leaving 10 bases between the germline ends. The CDR3 is made up of 13 amino acids. Looked up from germline, CDR1 is SQVTM and CDR2 is ANQGSEA. The CDR3 loop is CSVIGATGNTIYF. The CDR3 DNA, read in part, is TGCAGCGTTATTGGGGCTACTGGAAACACC. The variable domain in full, completed from reference TRBV29-1 and TRBJ1-3, reads SAVISQKPSRDICQRGTSLTIQCQVDSQVTMMFWYRQQPGQSLTLIATANQGSEATYESGFVIDKFPISRPNLTFSTLTVSNMSPEDSSIYLCSVIGATGNTIYFGEGSWLTVV.

This clone has a count of ten or more. The read ends 3 residues before the CDR3 terminus; that terminus is restored from the germline J gene. The V and J genes are TRBV4-1 and TRBJ2-7; weak D call: TRBD1 (6 bases). V lost 3 bases to trimming and J lost 6 bases, with 18 bases between them. CDR1 MGHRA and CDR2 YSYEKL come from the germline V gene. This CDR3 is 15 amino acids long. This chain's CDR3 is CASSQGLTGLGEQYF. The sequenced part of the CDR3 DNA is TGCGCCAGCAGCCAGGGTTTAACAGGGCTCGGCGAG.

This clone appeared many times. The read ends 3 residues before the CDR3 terminus; that terminus is restored from the germline J gene. This sequence joins TRBV29-1 and TRBJ2-7, with 7 bases identical to TRBD1. Trimming removed 6 bases from V and 0 bases from J; junction bases left unmatched: 5. CDR3 length: 13 residues. Germline loops: CDR1 SQVTM, CDR2 ANQGSEA. The CDR3 reads CSVVTGSSYEQYF. The CDR3 DNA, read in part, is TGCAGCGTCGTGACAGGGAGCTCCTACGAG.